Listed below are T cell receptor beta chains from one sample, sequenced in a study of metastatic and nonmetastatic thyroid tumors. TCRdb called clones again from the PCR reads with MiXCR. The sample shows fewer than 4,500 clones, less than 45% of them seen only once. The sample was tumor tissue. The receptors stem from a male donor with papillary thyroid cancer or a benign thyroid nodule (not recorded which). Some clones in this sample may be carry-over from other donors' samples. CDR3s include the opening cysteine and the closing phenylalanine or tryptophan. The D gene is left open where the match is weak. The size entry is marked missing in some rows and otherwise reads once, few, many or a size class.

j_call | clone_size | v_call | d_call | cdr3_aa | cdr3_nt
TRBJ1-1 | few | TRBV6-1 | . | CASSETLEGVRTEAFF | TGTGCCAGCAGTGAAACGCTTGAGGGGGTTCGCACTGAAGCTTTCTTT
TRBJ1-1 | . | TRBV5-6 | . | CASSGVLNTEAFF | TGTGCCAGCAGCGGAGTACTGAACACTGAAGCTTTCTTT
TRBJ1-6 | . | TRBV28 | . | CASSPGADHSPLHF | TGTGCCAGCAGCCCCGGGGCGGATCATTCACCCCTCCACTTT
TRBJ2-7 | once | TRBV11-3 | . | CASSLDRNEQYF | TGTGCCAGCAGCTTAGATCGAAACGAGCAGTACTTC
TRBJ1-6 | few | TRBV28 | . | CASTKGQGHSPLHF | TGTGCCAGCACCAAAGGGCAGGGGCATTCACCCCTCCACTTT
TRBJ2-7 | large | TRBV19 | TRBD2 | CATRTSGSNEQYF | TGTGCCACTCGGACTAGCGGGAGTAACGAGCAGTACTTC
TRBJ2-2 | . | TRBV5-1 | . | CASSLQGVRGELFF | TGCGCCAGCAGCTTGCAGGGCGTGAGAGGGGAGCTGTTTTTT
TRBJ1-4 | . | TRBV19 | . | CASSEPGGEKLFF | TGTGCCAGTAGTGAGCCTGGGGGAGAAAAACTGTTTTTT
TRBJ2-7 | . | TRBV4-1 | . | CASSGETYEQYF | TGCGCCAGCAGTGGAGAGACCTACGAGCAGTACTTC
TRBJ1-6 | few | TRBV27 | . | CASSLAGGRWYNSPLHF | TGTGCCAGCAGTTTAGCGGGGGGCCGATGGTATAATTCACCCCTCCACTTT
TRBJ2-7 | few | TRBV6-2/TRBV6-3 | . | CASSYSSGAEQYF | TGTGCCAGCAGTTACTCCTCAGGAGCCGAGCAGTACTTC
TRBJ1-3 | once | TRBV7-8 | TRBD1 | CASSLVGRGIAGNTIYF | TGTGCCAGCAGCTTAGTCGGCAGGGGGATCGCTGGAAACACCATATATTTT
TRBJ1-4 | few | TRBV19 | . | CASSLLNEKLFF | TGTGCCAGTAGCCTCCTTAATGAAAAACTGTTTTTT
TRBJ2-3 | . | TRBV6-2/TRBV6-3 | . | CASSYSLEADTQYF | TGTGCCAGCAGTTACTCCCTAGAAGCAGATACGCAGTATTTT
TRBJ1-1 | . | TRBV28 | TRBD1 | CASSPLDGTATEAFF | TGTGCCAGCAGTCCATTAGATGGGACAGCGACTGAAGCTTTCTTT
TRBJ1-1 | . | TRBV12-3/TRBV12-4 | . | CASSFAANTEAFF | TGTGCCAGCAGTTTTGCAGCGAACACTGAAGCTTTCTTT
TRBJ1-6 | . | TRBV6-2/TRBV6-3 | . | CASHIGARYNSPLHF | TGTGCCAGCCATATAGGGGCCAGATACAATTCACCCCTCCACTTT
TRBJ2-2 | . | TRBV28 | . | CASSLYWGVNTGELFF | TGTGCCAGCAGTTTATATTGGGGTGTGAACACCGGGGAGCTGTTTTTT
TRBJ2-2 | few | TRBV6-1 | TRBD2 | CASSVGLAEHTGELFF | TGTGCCAGCAGTGTGGGACTAGCGGAGCACACCGGGGAGCTGTTTTTT
TRBJ2-4 | . | TRBV28 | . | CASSRTGLLAKNIQYF | TGTGCCAGCAGTCGAACAGGGCTACTAGCCAAAAACATTCAGTACTTC
TRBJ2-4 | . | TRBV12-3/TRBV12-4 | . | CASSFEGGPWGRNIQYF | TGTGCCAGCAGTTTCGAGGGGGGGCCATGGGGTAGGAACATTCAGTACTTC
TRBJ2-1 | . | TRBV6-1 | . | CASSERFRGAVEQFF | TGTGCCAGCAGTGAAAGGTTCAGGGGGGCAGTTGAGCAGTTCTTC
TRBJ2-7 | few | TRBV12-3/TRBV12-4 | TRBD2 | CASSLRLAGGPDEQYF | TGTGCCAGCAGTCTACGACTAGCGGGAGGGCCCGACGAGCAGTACTTC
TRBJ2-2 | few | TRBV6-2/TRBV6-3 | . | CASSYGQPNTGELFF | TGTGCCAGCAGTTACGGGCAACCAAACACCGGGGAGCTGTTTTTT
TRBJ2-1 | . | TRBV7-2 | TRBD2 | CASSFSGRAGYNEQFF | TGTGCCAGCAGCTTTAGCGGGAGGGCCGGGTACAATGAGCAGTTCTTC
TRBJ2-3 | . | TRBV11-2 | . | CASRLTHGYTDTQYF | TGTGCCAGCAGGCTCACTCACGGTTACACAGATACGCAGTATTTT
TRBJ1-1 | . | TRBV5-1 | . | CASSLYGEGTEAFF | TGCGCCAGCAGCTTGTACGGGGAGGGCACTGAAGCTTTCTTT
TRBJ2-5 | . | TRBV4-2 | . | CASSQGNGFRETQYF | TGTGCCAGCAGCCAAGGGAACGGATTTCGAGAGACCCAGTACTTC
TRBJ1-4 | . | TRBV4-1 | . | CASSQGTNEKLFF | TGCGCCAGCAGCCAAGGTACGAATGAAAAACTGTTTTTT
TRBJ1-1 | few | TRBV19 | . | CASSISQNTEAFF | TGTGCCAGTAGTATCTCGCAGAACACTGAAGCTTTCTTT
TRBJ1-6 | . | TRBV30 | . | CAWSVWPNEPNSPLHF | TGTGCCTGGAGTGTGTGGCCCAATGAACCTAATTCACCCCTCCACTTT
TRBJ2-1 | . | TRBV19 | TRBD1 | CASSIEWTGAHYNEQFF | TGTGCCAGTAGTATAGAGTGGACAGGGGCTCACTACAATGAGCAGTTCTTC
TRBJ2-3 | . | TRBV2 | TRBD2 | CASSIQRGGQGTQYF | TGTGCCAGCTCCATTCAGCGGGGGGGCCAGGGTACGCAGTATTTT
TRBJ2-7 | many | TRBV6-2/TRBV6-3 | TRBD1 | CASSQGQGSSYEQYF | TGTGCCAGCAGTCAAGGACAGGGCAGCTCCTACGAGCAGTACTTC
TRBJ2-2 | few | TRBV10-3 | TRBD2 | CAISESGGTGGELFF | TGTGCCATCAGTGAGAGCGGGGGCACGGGCGGGGAGCTGTTTTTT
TRBJ1-2 | . | TRBV6-2/TRBV6-3 | . | CASSYPRTILSYGYTF | TGTGCCAGCAGTTATCCTCGGACAATTCTTTCCTATGGCTACACCTTC
TRBJ1-5 | . | TRBV19 | . | CASTSRGVQPQHF | TGTGCCAGTACCTCTAGGGGGGTTCAGCCCCAGCATTTT
TRBJ2-7 | large | TRBV4-3 | . | CASSPPPAPWQQYF | TGCGCCAGCAGCCCGCCGCCAGCTCCCTGGCAGCAGTACTTC
TRBJ1-2 | . | TRBV28 | . | CASSFRNYGYTF | TGTGCCAGCAGTTTCCGCAACTATGGCTACACCTTC
TRBJ2-2 | few | TRBV24-1 | . | CATAQDSRSGELFF | TGTGCCACCGCGCAGGACAGCCGCTCCGGGGAGCTGTTTTTT
TRBJ2-1 | . | TRBV7-8 | . | CASSTRHGGEEQFF | TGTGCCAGCAGCACCCGACATGGCGGCGAAGAGCAGTTCTTC
TRBJ1-1 | . | TRBV3-1 | . | CARTQLGYTEAFF | TGTGCCAGAACCCAGCTCGGGTACACTGAAGCTTTCTTT
TRBJ2-5 | few | TRBV19 | TRBD1 | CASSVGTGVGETQYF | TGTGCCAGTAGTGTTGGGACAGGGGTTGGGGAGACCCAGTACTTC
TRBJ1-2 | . | TRBV30 | . | CAWSTGVDSYGYTF | TGTGCCTGGAGTACGGGGGTTGACAGCTATGGCTACACCTTC
TRBJ1-2 | large | TRBV4-1 | . | CASSQGVVGGDYGYTF | TGCGCCAGCAGCCAAGGGGTGGTTGGGGGCGACTATGGCTACACCTTC